This entry concerns a single T cell receptor (beta chain). No antigen is known for it. The data are from a study of metastatic and nonmetastatic thyroid tumors. Turning to the study itself: Repertoire comparison spanned blood and tumor or nodule tissue of malignant and benign thyroid patients.

In the authors' methods: Researchers built a distant-metastasis classifier for papillary thyroid cancer that drew on CDR3 differences across clinicopathological groups. TCRdb ran MiXCR on the PCR reads. TCRdb's processing, not the study's, gives the V and J calls here. This table holds tens of thousands of clones, roughly a sixth found once. Nobody among the patients had been given any treatment before thyroid surgery. Study-wide findings and caveats: It was reportedly found that TCR beta diversity was significantly higher in malignant thyroid tumors than in benign nodules, a difference seen in both blood and tumor samples.

The CDR3 has 15 amino acids. Looked up from germline, CDR1 is LNHDA and CDR2 is SQIVND (reference sequence). The ends were cut back, 3 bases at V and 1 base at J, with 13 bases in the middle. This rearrangement joins TRBV19 to TRBJ2-7; D is possibly TRBD1 or TRBD2 (5 bases each). The sample comprised blood. The TCR originated in a male donor with papillary thyroid cancer or a benign thyroid nodule (not recorded which). Some clones in this sample may be carry-over from other donors' samples. The CDR3 protein is CASSITDTGSYEQYF. CDR3 nucleotides: TGTGCCAGTAGTATTACGGACACGGGGTCCTACGAGCAGTACTTC.